This T cell receptor (beta chain) was obtained from a study of radiotherapy plus CTLA-4 blockade in lung cancer (dated by TCRdb to 2017 to 2018). Describing the broader study: Objective responses were observed in 18% of enrolled patients, and disease control was achieved in around 30%.

Points on this clone: The clone's antigen remains unknown. No much larger clone exists at a distance of one base, and base qualities are not known.

Via the germline V gene (reference sequence), CDR1 is LNHDA and CDR2 SQIVND. At the junction V is shortened by 3 bases and J by 4 bases; bases outside the gene matches: 5. Measured from the cysteine to the phenylalanine, the CDR3 is 15 residues long. Only the CDR3 portion is preserved as DNA: 45 bases, with reading frame beginning at the first base. In this study, focal radiation therapy paired with CTLA-4 blockade (ipilimumab) was tested in patients who had chemo-refractory metastatic non-small-cell lung cancer. Libraries were made using the immunoSEQ multiplex PCR assay. What TCRdb holds here is the immuneACCESS table cut down to in-frame rearrangements. Part of the clones is not present; checked against another copy, under half of the missing clones reflect an unresolved V gene, and the others are unexplained. Within this sample are about 70,000 clones, with 60% to 80% of them counted one time only. The ten largest clones represent approximately 16% of the sample.

On the study overall, not on this receptor specifically: The strongest predictors of response were reported to be early dynamic shifts in blood T cell clones along with a rise in serum interferon-beta following radiation. After treatment with radiotherapy and ipilimumab, TCR clones that originated in tumors expanded in peripheral blood.

This TCR derives from a human donor with non-small cell lung cancer whose response to radiotherapy plus ipilimumab could not be evaluated. Some clones in this sample may be carry-over from other donors' samples. The chain is encoded by TRBV19 joined to TRBJ2-1, with 8 central nucleotides matching TRBD2. Sequences were derived from peripheral blood, sampled from a patient treated with radiotherapy plus ipilimumab. This receptor carries the CDR3 CASSMDSGAYNEQFF. The DNA sequence follows: TGTGCCAGTAGTATGGATAGCGGGGCGTACAATGAGCAGTTCTTC.